The 23 T cell receptor beta chains below were found in one sample sequenced in a study of T cells after somatic rescue of genetic block. Libraries were prepared by immunoSEQ multiplex PCR; TCRdb keeps only in-frame clonotypes and omits some of them. Of approximately 100,000 clones detected, around 89% appear once; the ten largest clones hold around 1.5%. Sequencing input: peripheral blood mononuclear cells (PBMCs). All receptors come from a woman younger than 35.

V and J are TRBV28 and TRBJ2-4; D is possibly TRBD1 (6 bases). Trimming left V 2 bases short and J 0 bases short, with 11 bases between. The germline gives CDR1 MDHEN, CDR2 SYDVKM. This CDR3 comprises 16 residues. CDR3 DNA sequence: TGTGCCAGCAGTTTAAACACAGGGTCAGCCAAAAACATTCAGTACTTC. It encodes CASSLNTGSAKNIQYF.

V and J are TRBV4-2 and TRBJ2-7; 15 positions match TRBD2. The ends lost 4 bases at V and 0 bases at J; junction bases unmatched: 4. The CDR3 length is 17 residues. The germline V gene has CDR1 LGHNA and CDR2 YNFKEQ. In nucleotides, the CDR3 is TGTGCCAGCAGCCCCCGGACTAGCGGGAGGGTCTCCTACGAGCAGTACTTC. Translating it yields CASSPRTSGRVSYEQYF.

The genes are TRBV30 and TRBJ1-3, with D maybe TRBD1 (5 bases). Germline V CDR1 and CDR2: GTSNPN, SVGIG (reference sequence). The CDR3 is 13 residues long. Trimming removed 3 bases at V and 2 bases at J, with 8 bases between. CDR3 DNA: TGTGCCTGGAGAGGAGGGGCTGGAAACACCATATATTTT. Protein product: CAWRGGAGNTIYF. The full variable domain, in which reference TRBV30 and TRBJ1-3 provide the parts outside the CDR3, is SQTIHQWPATLVQPVGSPLSLECTVEGTSNPNLYWYRQAAGRGLQLLFYSVGIGQISSEVPQNLSASRPQDRQFILSSKKLLLSDSGFYLCAWRGGAGNTIYFGEGSWLTVV.

The chain couples TRBV29-1 to TRBJ2-5; TRBD2 aligns across 8 bases. In germline, CDR1 is SQVTM, CDR2 ANQGSEA. This CDR3 contains 13 residues. J was trimmed by 5 bases and V by 7 bases; bases with no gene match: 9. DNA for the CDR3: TGCAGCGGGCGGGGGGTTCTTATGGAGACCCAGTACTTC. This codes for CSGRGVLMETQYF. The variable domain in full, with the rest retrieved from reference TRBV29-1 and TRBJ2-5, is SAVISQKPSRDICQRGTSLTIQCQVDSQVTMMFWYRQQPGQSLTLIATANQGSEATYESGFVIDKFPISRPNLTFSTLTVSNMSPEDSSIYLCSGRGVLMETQYFGPGTRLLVL.

The V call is TRBV18, the J call TRBJ2-5, with D maybe TRBD1 (5 bases). Trimming removed 0 bases at V and 7 bases at J, with 12 bases between. The CDR3 spans 14 residues. Germline V CDR1 and CDR2: KGHSH, LQKENI. This CDR3 is CASSPPGRGGTQYF. DNA for the CDR3: TGTGCCAGCTCACCACCGGGGCGCGGTGGGACCCAGTACTTC.

The V and J genes are TRBV5-1 and TRBJ2-5; 7 nucleotides agree with TRBD1. Germline values: CDR1 SGHRS, CDR2 YFSETQ. The J segment lost 1 base and the V segment lost 4 bases, leaving 7 bases of the junction unmatched. The CDR3 covers 15 residues. CDR3 sequence reads: CASSVTGTAQETQYF. CDR3 bases: TGCGCCAGCAGCGTAACTGGGACAGCCCAAGAGACCCAGTACTTC. Looking up the rest from reference TRBV5-1 and TRBJ2-5 gives the full variable domain: KAGVTQTPRYLIKTRGQQVTLSCSPISGHRSVSWYQQTPGQGLQFLFEYFSETQRNKGNFPGRFSGRQFSNSRSEMNVSTLELGDSALYLCASSVTGTAQETQYFGPGTRLLVL.

This chain links TRBV9 with TRBJ2-7; 13 nucleotides match TRBD2. Per the germline V gene, CDR1 is SGDLS and CDR2 is YYNGEE. The CDR3 is 16 residues long. Losses at the gene ends were 3 bases for V and 4 bases for J; bases not matched to a gene: 7. In DNA, the CDR3 is TGTGCCAGCAGCGAGGGGACTAGCGGGAAAATATACGAGCAGTACTTC. Translation: CASSEGTSGKIYEQYF.

The gene calls are TRBV19 and TRBJ2-1, with TRBD2 as a possible D gene (7 bases). In germline, CDR1 is LNHDA, CDR2 SQIVND (reference sequence). This CDR3 contains 19 residues. With 4 bases removed from V and 2 bases from J, the gap between germline ends came to 24 bases. The CDR3 sequence is CASSRGAGVKIFAYNEQFF. For the CDR3, the DNA is TGTGCCAGTAGTAGGGGGGCGGGAGTTAAAATCTTCGCCTACAATGAGCAGTTCTTC.

In the case of this clone: The junction shows a germline mismatch at one end, possibly a read error. The chain recombines TRBV7-9 with TRBJ1-1; weak D call: TRBD1 (5 bases). This CDR3 is built from 12 residues. From germline, CDR1 is SEHNR and CDR2 FQNEAQ (reference sequence). The CDR3 sequence: CASSYPSPGDRF. CDR3 sequence (DNA): TGTGCCAGCAGCTACCCCTCCCCGGGGGATAGATTT.

Here the CDR3 DNA reads TGTGCCAGCAGCTTAGATCTGGGACTAGCGGAGCACATTTCCTACAATGAGCAGTTCTTC. Translating it yields CASSLDLGLAEHISYNEQFF. This chain links TRBV11-2 with TRBJ2-1, with 11 bases fitting TRBD2. Germline CDR1 and CDR2: SGHAT and FQNNGV. The CDR3 has 20 amino acids. V gave up 0 bases and J gave up 1 base; unmatched junction bases: 11. Full variable domain (remainder filled in from reference TRBV11-2 and TRBJ2-1): EAGVAQSPRYKIIEKRQSVAFWCNPISGHATLYWYQQILGQGPKLLIQFQNNGVVDDSQLPKDRFSAERLKGVDSTLKIQPAKLEDSAVYLCASSLDLGLAEHISYNEQFFGPGTRLTVL.

The rearrangement uses TRBV5-6 and TRBJ1-2; TRBD1 might be the D (5 bases). V was trimmed by 4 bases and J by 2 bases, leaving 15 bases between them. CDR1 is SGHDT and CDR2 is YYEEEE in the germline V gene. The CDR3 runs to 15 residues. The CDR3 DNA reads as TGTGCCAGCAGCGACATGCCGGACACGAACTATGGCTACACCTTC. It encodes CASSDMPDTNYGYTF.

The chain uses TRBV19 and TRBJ2-2, with 12 nucleotides matching TRBD2. The germline gives CDR1 LNHDA, CDR2 SQIVND (reference sequence). J gave up 0 bases and V 7 bases, and 6 bases lay outside the gene matches. The CDR3 contains 17 residues. The CDR3 loop is CASTRLAGVPNTGELFF. The CDR3 DNA follows: TGTGCCAGTACCCGACTAGCGGGGGTCCCGAACACCGGGGAGCTGTTTTTT.

CDR3 loop: CASSQGGTGIGYTF. The DNA for the CDR3 is TGCGCCAGCAGCCAGGGGGGGACAGGGATCGGCTACACCTTC. The chain couples TRBV4-3 to TRBJ1-2, with 9 bases fitting TRBD1. Trimming took 3 bases from V and 8 from J; bases not matched to a gene: 7. The length of the CDR3 is 14 residues. CDR1 LGHNA and CDR2 YSLEER come from the germline V gene.

This chain uses TRBV28 with TRBJ2-7, with 9 bases lining up with TRBD2. Per germline, CDR1 MDHEN and CDR2 SYDVKM. The junction had 6 bases not matched to a gene; V was cut back by 2 bases and J by 1 base. The CDR3 loop spans 16 amino acids. CDR3 bases: TGTGCCAGCAGTTTAGTGGATAGCGGGAGTTCCTACGAGCAGTACTTC. Translation: CASSLVDSGSSYEQYF.

This rearrangement joins TRBV7-8 to TRBJ1-2, with a tentative D call TRBD1 (5 bases). The CDR3 is 15 residues long. Germline CDR1 and CDR2: SGHVS and FQNEAQ. V was trimmed by 0 bases and J by 5 bases, leaving 13 bases between them. The CDR3 DNA reads TGTGCCAGCAGCTTAGCGTTTCAGGGCGAATATGGCTACACCTTC. This sequence encodes CASSLAFQGEYGYTF.

The chain combines TRBV30 with TRBJ1-1; tentative D call: TRBD1 (5 bases). V was trimmed by 3 bases and J by 8 bases, leaving 13 bases between them. The CDR3 length is 12 residues. Germline V lookup: CDR1 GTSNPN, CDR2 SVGIG (reference sequence). CDR3 protein: CAWRRDATEAFF. In DNA form, the CDR3 reads TGTGCCTGGAGGAGGGACGCCACCGAAGCTTTCTTT.

The chain links TRBV10-3 to TRBJ1-5; D uncertain. Trimming stripped 2 bases from V and 2 bases from J, with 10 bases between. CDR1 and CDR2 (germline): ENHRY, SYGVKD. The CDR3 has 15 amino acids. The CDR3 here is CAISEGSMGNQPQHF. Written as DNA, the CDR3 is TGTGCCATCAGTGAGGGTAGTATGGGCAATCAGCCCCAGCATTTT.

The gene calls are TRBV4-2 and TRBJ2-7; 13 nucleotides match TRBD2. This CDR3 comprises 16 residues. CDR1 LGHNA and CDR2 YNFKEQ come from the germline V gene. With 4 bases clipped from V and 0 bases from J, the junction kept 3 bases outside the gene matches. The CDR3 nucleotides are TGTGCCAGCAGCCCCCGGACTAGCGGGAGCTCCTACGAGCAGTACTTC. Protein product: CASSPRTSGSSYEQYF.

This chain joins TRBV6-5 and TRBJ1-5; D perhaps matches TRBD1 (5 bases). Trimming shortened V by 4 bases and J by 4 bases, and 11 bases separated the two germline ends. CDR1 MNHEY and CDR2 SVGAGI come from the germline V gene. This CDR3 region has 14 residues. The CDR3 loop is CASSSGLRNQPQHF. CDR3 in DNA: TGTGCCAGCAGTTCGGGACTCAGGAATCAGCCCCAGCATTTT.

The CDR3 sequence: CASIRTSGYPYEQYF. The CDR3 DNA reads TGTGCCAGCATCCGGACTAGCGGGTATCCCTACGAGCAGTACTTC. This chain joins TRBV27 and TRBJ2-7; 11 bases align to TRBD2. The CDR3 is 15 residues long. Germline assignment: CDR1 MNHEY and CDR2 SMNVEV (reference sequence). The junction had 7 bases not matched to a gene; V was cut back by 7 bases and J by 2 bases.

Comment on this clone: At one boundary the junction diverges from the germline segment, which might be a read error. The chain links TRBV7-7 to TRBJ2-5, with 10 bases fitting TRBD1. There are 15 residues in the CDR3. The germline CDR1 and CDR2 sequences are SSHAT and FNYEAQ (reference sequence). CDR3 loop: CASSSGTGAQETQYF. The DNA of the CDR3 is TGTGCTAGCAGCTCCGGGACAGGGGCCCAAGAGACCCAGTACTTC.

The chain uses TRBV7-9 and TRBJ2-3, with D perhaps matching TRBD1 (6 bases). The CDR3 is 13 residues long. V lost 11 bases and J lost 3, with 15 bases in between. Germline CDR1 and CDR2: SEHNR and FQNEAQ (reference sequence). CDR3 amino acids: CAGERTGTDTQYF. CDR3 nucleotide sequence: TGTGCCGGAGAACGAACAGGGACAGATACGCAGTATTTT.

CDR3 region: CASSRYRGSSYEQYF. Written as DNA, the CDR3 is TGTGCCAGCAGTAGGTATCGGGGGAGCTCCTACGAGCAGTACTTC. The chain has TRBV28 and TRBJ2-7, with a tentative D call TRBD2 (6 bases). The CDR3 is 15 amino acids. Germline V gene sequence: CDR1 MDHEN, CDR2 SYDVKM. V dropped 5 bases and J dropped 0 bases, with 14 bases sitting between them.